These 26 T cell receptor beta chains originate from one sample sequenced in a study of T cells in Graves' hyperthyroidism and ophthalmopathy. The investigators amplified TCR beta CDR3 regions from RNA transcripts. With the HTBI primer set, the TCR CDR3 went through a first round of RT-PCR. MiXCR was run by TCRdb on the multiplex PCR reads, yielding one entry per CDR3 protein. Here the sample spans some 400,000 distinct CDR3 sequences, approximately 14% being singletons. Sequencing used blood. The source is a woman aged 60-70 years with Graves' hyperthyroidism.

This clonotype has ten or more counts. The chain links TRBV3-1 to TRBJ2-2; a possible D gene is TRBD1 (5 bases). V lost 1 base, J lost 3 bases, and 6 bases lay in between. Per the germline V gene, CDR1 is LGHDT and CDR2 is YNNKEL (reference sequence). This CDR3 is 14 amino acids long. Here the CDR3 reads CASSQARDTGELFF. For the CDR3, the DNA is TGTGCCAGCAGCCAAGCCAGGGACACCGGGGAGCTGTTTTTT.

This rearrangement joins TRBV5-1 to TRBJ2-1; perhaps TRBD1 as D (6 bases). The CDR3 sequence is 14 residues long. Germline assignment: CDR1 SGHRS and CDR2 YFSETQ. V was pared by 4 bases and J by 2 bases, with 10 bases between. CDR3 coding DNA: TGCGCCAGCAGCCAGGGGCCCCCCTACAATGAGCAGTTCTTC. This sequence encodes CASSQGPPYNEQFF.

This clonotype was observed a handful of times. The J gene is TRBJ2-1, the V gene TRBV19; the match to TRBD1 covers 8 bases. Germline V CDR1 and CDR2: LNHDA, SQIVND (reference sequence). This CDR3 is 12 amino acids long. Germline trimming cut 7 bases from V and 8 bases from J; bases unmatched to any gene: 4. The CDR3 DNA is TGTGCCAGTAAGGACAGGGTTTATGAGCAGTTCTTC. Its protein product is CASKDRVYEQFF.

V is TRBV7-2 and J is TRBJ1-5; D unclear. The CDR3 length is 17 residues. The germline V gene has CDR1 SGHTA and CDR2 FQGNSA. Deletions cut 3 bases from V and 4 bases from J, with 19 bases between. The CDR3 protein is CASSLGSGSPRNQPQHF. The CDR3 nucleotides read TGTGCCAGCAGCTTGGGAAGCGGCAGTCCCAGAAATCAGCCCCAGCATTTT.

This clonotype was seen a few times. The rearrangement joins TRBV10-3 to TRBJ2-3; 7 nucleotides align to TRBD1. Germline V gene data show CDR1 as ENHRY and CDR2 as SYGVKD. J was trimmed by 5 bases and V by 0 bases; bases with no gene match: 11. This CDR3 contains 17 residues. The CDR3: CAISESSGRGQIDTQYF. In DNA, the CDR3 is TGTGCCATCAGTGAGTCGTCAGGAAGGGGGCAGATAGATACGCAGTATTTT.

This clonotype was detected many times. The chain has TRBV6-2 or TRBV6-3 and TRBJ2-4, with a tentative D call TRBD2 (6 bases). V was cut by 0 bases and J by 8 bases, with 8 bases left in between. CDR3 length: 13 residues. The germline gives CDR1 MNHEY, CDR2 SVGEGT. The chain's CDR3 is CASSYSLADIQYF. The CDR3 DNA sequence: TGTGCCAGCAGTTACTCACTAGCTGACATTCAGTACTTC.

This clonotype has ten or more counts. V usage is TRBV28 and J usage is TRBJ2-5; D tentatively reads TRBD1 or TRBD2 (6 bases each). The germline V and J ends were trimmed by 2 bases and 0 bases, with 22 bases remaining between them. This CDR3 region has 19 residues. Germline lookup yields CDR1 MDHEN and CDR2 SYDVKM. The CDR3: CASSLGGWSGGLYQETQYF. Here the CDR3 DNA reads TGTGCCAGCAGTTTAGGCGGCTGGTCCGGGGGCCTGTACCAAGAGACCCAGTACTTC.

This clonotype was recorded many times. The gene calls are TRBV13 and TRBJ2-3; 7 nucleotides align to TRBD2. CDR1 PRHDT and CDR2 FYEKMQ come from the germline V gene (reference sequence). The V gene end was trimmed by 5 bases and the J gene end by 9 bases; junction bases not matched to a gene: 5. The CDR3 contains 12 residues. This chain's CDR3 is CASSPLGGTQYF. The DNA for the CDR3 is TGTGCCAGCAGCCCACTGGGGGGGACGCAGTATTTT.

The sample holds many counts of this clonotype. The chain recombines TRBV5-1 with TRBJ2-7, with D perhaps TRBD2 (6 bases). The CDR3 runs 13 residues. Trimming stripped 2 bases from V and 3 bases from J, with 9 bases between. CDR1 and CDR2 (germline): SGHRS, YFSETQ. The CDR3 protein is CASSFGSDYEQYF. The CDR3 DNA reads TGCGCCAGCAGCTTCGGGAGTGACTACGAGCAGTACTTC.

This clonotype has ten or more counts. The genes are TRBV27 and TRBJ2-1, with D uncertain. Germline V gene sequence: CDR1 MNHEY, CDR2 SMNVEV (reference sequence). The V and J ends lost 1 base and 5 bases respectively, with 15 bases between them. CDR3 size: 16 residues. The CDR3 sequence is CASSLLGFGIDNEQFF. The CDR3 coding sequence is TGTGCCAGCAGTTTATTAGGGTTTGGGATCGACAATGAGCAGTTCTTC.

This clonotype was seen once. CDR3: CASSSGRAKDTQYF. The CDR3 DNA reads TGTGCCAGTAGTAGCGGGAGGGCCAAAGATACGCAGTATTTT. V and J are TRBV19 and TRBJ2-3, with 9 nucleotides matching TRBD2. The CDR3 sequence is 14 residues long. CDR1 and CDR2 (germline): LNHDA, SQIVND (reference sequence). J gave up 5 bases and V 4 bases, and 4 bases lay outside the gene matches.

This clonotype appeared a few times. V is TRBV6-5 and J is TRBJ1-4, with TRBD1 matching 8 bases. Germline CDR1 reads MNHEY; CDR2 reads SVGAGI. J gave up 11 bases and V 0 bases, and 8 bases lay outside the gene matches. The CDR3 covers 15 residues. In DNA, the CDR3 is TGTGCCAGCAGTTACTCGGGGGCAGGGGGCTATAAACTGTTTTTT. Translating gives CASSYSGAGGYKLFF.

This clonotype was recorded at least ten times. V and J are TRBV5-1 and TRBJ2-7; D gene uncertain. The germline V and J ends were trimmed by 3 bases and 2 bases, with 12 bases remaining between them. CDR3 length: 14 amino acids. Germline assignment: CDR1 SGHRS and CDR2 YFSETQ. This CDR3 is CASSSPPEPYEQYF. The DNA of the CDR3 is TGCGCCAGCAGCTCTCCACCCGAACCCTACGAGCAGTACTTC. Combining the CDR3 with reference TRBV5-1 and TRBJ2-7 gives the whole variable domain KAGVTQTPRYLIKTRGQQVTLSCSPISGHRSVSWYQQTPGQGLQFLFEYFSETQRNKGNFPGRFSGRQFSNSRSEMNVSTLELGDSALYLCASSSPPEPYEQYFGPGTRLTVT.

In its sample, this clonotype was seen many times. V and J are TRBV20-1 and TRBJ1-2; unclear D gene. The CDR3 contains 10 residues. V was pared by 1 base and J by 13 bases, with 10 bases between. Looked up from germline, CDR1 is DFQATT and CDR2 is SNEGSKA (reference sequence). CDR3 DNA: TGCAGTGCTAGAGGCCGAACGGGCACCTTC. This gives the protein CSARGRTGTF.

This rearrangement joins TRBV19 to TRBJ2-7; TRBD1 aligns across 10 bases. The CDR3 covers 16 residues. The trim removed 6 bases at V and 0 bases at J, leaving 8 bases unmatched. The germline gives CDR1 LNHDA, CDR2 SQIVND (reference sequence). The CDR3 loop is CASRKAGTGDSYEQYF. CDR3 bases: TGTGCCAGTAGGAAAGCCGGGACAGGGGACTCCTACGAGCAGTACTTC.

The chain carries TRBV20-1 and TRBJ2-1; TRBD2 matches 12 bases. V gave up 4 bases and J gave up 4 bases; unmatched junction bases: 11. The germline CDR1 and CDR2 sequences are DFQATT and SNEGSKA (reference sequence). This CDR3 spans 17 amino acids. The CDR3 nucleotides read TGCAGTGCTAAACCGTGGGCTAGCGGGAGGGGTTACAATGAGCAGTTCTTC. Translating it yields CSAKPWASGRGYNEQFF.

For this clonotype: Just one base apart from a much larger clone, this may be a read error. CDR3 bases: TGTGCCGGCAGTTCACAAGCGTTTAATGAAAAACTGTTTTTT. Translating gives CAGSSQAFNEKLFF. This chain uses TRBV27 with TRBJ1-4; D gene unclear. Looked up from germline, CDR1 is MNHEY and CDR2 is SMNVEV (reference sequence). This CDR3 contains 14 residues.

This clonotype was seen just once. A much larger clone lies one base from this, so it may be a read error. The rearrangement joins TRBV19 to TRBJ1-1, with 8 bases lining up with TRBD1. The V gene's germline CDR1 is LNHDA and CDR2 SQIVND (reference sequence). CDR3 length: 14 residues. This CDR3 is CACSSPGGYTEAFF. In DNA form, the CDR3 reads TGTGCCTGTAGTTCTCCAGGGGGCTACACTGAAGCTTTCTTT. Looking up the rest from reference TRBV19 and TRBJ1-1 gives the full variable domain: DGGITQSPKYLFRKEGQNVTLSCEQNLNHDAMYWYRQDPGQGLRLIYYSQIVNDFQKGDIAEGYSVSREKKESFPLTVTSAQKNPTAFYLCACSSPGGYTEAFFGQGTRLTVV.

This clonotype occurred many times. The V gene is TRBV28, the J gene TRBJ2-1; TRBD2 aligns across 13 bases. Germline CDR1 MDHEN, CDR2 SYDVKM. J was trimmed by 10 bases and V by 3 bases; bases with no gene match: 9. The CDR3 runs to 16 residues. CDR3 amino acids: CASSFPGLAGDLEQFF. The CDR3 DNA is TGTGCCAGCAGTTTCCCCGGACTAGCGGGAGATCTGGAGCAGTTCTTC.

This clonotype occurred many times. The CDR3 coding sequence is TGTGCCAGCGGGGTGGTGGGCACAGATACGCAGTATTTT. It is translated as CASGVVGTDTQYF. This chain joins TRBV7-3 and TRBJ2-3; D not resolved. Trimming shortened V by 8 bases and J by 1 base, and 10 bases separated the two germline ends. Germline assignment: CDR1 SGHTA and CDR2 FQGTGA. The CDR3 runs to 13 residues. Full variable domain (rest looked up from reference TRBV7-3 and TRBJ2-3): GAGVSQTPSNKVTEKGKYVELRCDPISGHTALYWYRQSLGQGPEFLIYFQGTGAADDSGLPNDRFFAVRPEGSVSTLKIQRTERGDSAVYLCASGVVGTDTQYFGPGTRLTVL.

Ten or more counts support this clonotype. This sequence joins TRBV11-3 and TRBJ2-3, with no clear D. The germline CDR1 and CDR2 sequences are SGHNT and YENEEA. Trimming pared 0 bases from V and 6 bases from J, leaving 7 bases between. There are 13 residues in the CDR3. The CDR3 coding sequence is TGTGCCAGCAGCTTAGATCGATGGGATACGCAGTATTTT. It specifies CASSLDRWDTQYF.

The chain recombines TRBV7-3 with TRBJ2-2; D not certain. The CDR3 loop spans 14 amino acids. Germline values: CDR1 SGHTA, CDR2 FQGTGA. V shed 5 bases and J shed 6 bases, with 13 bases lying between them. The CDR3 loop is CASSPSSASGELFF. CDR3 nucleotides: TGTGCCAGCAGCCCATCTAGTGCCTCCGGGGAGCTGTTTTTT.

Many counts were recorded for this clonotype. The V call is TRBV24-1, the J call TRBJ1-2, with a weak D call TRBD1 (5 bases). From germline, CDR1 is KGHDR and CDR2 SFDVKD. The V end was cut by 4 bases, the J end by 2 bases, with 16 bases between. The CDR3 contains 16 residues. The CDR3 bases are TGTGCCACCAGTGACCCGACAGCCCAGTCAAACTATGGCTACACCTTC. It translates to CATSDPTAQSNYGYTF.

This clonotype was recorded many times. The rearrangement uses TRBV19 and TRBJ1-2; a possible D gene is TRBD1 (5 bases). V was trimmed by 1 base and J by 2 bases, leaving 17 bases between them. The CDR3 is made up of 17 amino acids. The germline gives CDR1 LNHDA, CDR2 SQIVND (reference sequence). CDR3 bases: TGTGCCAGTAGTATAGGCCACCCGGGACGGAAAAACTATGGCTACACCTTC. This gives the protein CASSIGHPGRKNYGYTF. Complete variable domain (other parts from reference TRBV19 and TRBJ1-2): DGGITQSPKYLFRKEGQNVTLSCEQNLNHDAMYWYRQDPGQGLRLIYYSQIVNDFQKGDIAEGYSVSREKKESFPLTVTSAQKNPTAFYLCASSIGHPGRKNYGYTFGSGTRLTVV.

Ten or more counts support this clonotype. This sequence joins TRBV3-1 and TRBJ2-3; no reliable D call. The CDR3 runs to 14 residues. CDR1 is LGHDT and CDR2 is YNNKEL in the germline V gene (reference sequence). V was pared by 0 bases and J by 4 bases, with 8 bases between. The CDR3 loop is CASSQDAVPDTQYF. Here the CDR3 DNA reads TGTGCCAGCAGCCAAGACGCCGTCCCAGATACGCAGTATTTT.

This clonotype was seen repeatedly, ten times or more. The chain couples TRBV7-8 to TRBJ2-7, with 9 bases identical to TRBD2. Germline CDR1 SGHVS, CDR2 FQNEAQ. The CDR3 spans 17 residues. Trimming cost V 2 bases and J 2 bases; bases outside gene matches: 10. For the CDR3, the DNA is TGTGCCAGCAGCTTAAGATTTAGACTAGCGGCAACCTACGAGCAGTACTTC. Its protein is CASSLRFRLAATYEQYF.